These T cell receptor beta chains were read from a single sample in a study of blood T cell repertoires in COVID-19. Here immunoSEQ multiplex PCR was the method, and the copy in TCRdb shows in-frame clones only, minus some. The top ten hold roughly 9.7% of the sample, which has some 130,000 clones, about 78% seen once. Sequenced material: peripheral blood. These receptors all come from a man aged 55 to 70 who had recovered from COVID-19. CDR3s include the opening cysteine and the closing phenylalanine or tryptophan. A D gene is named only where the DNA matches it firmly. Only some rows state a clone size, as once, few, many or a class for expanded clones.

-	TRBJ1-5	TRBV7-2	-	CASGVMRSNQPQHF	TGTGCCAGCGGAGTAATGCGCTCTAATCAGCCCCAGCATTTT
-	TRBJ2-1	TRBV7-2	-	CASSFTPGSYNEQFF	TGTGCCAGCAGCTTCACCCCGGGCTCCTACAATGAGCAGTTCTTC
-	TRBJ1-1	TRBV6-5	-	CASSYSNHFNTEAFF	TGTGCCAGCAGTTACTCGAATCACTTTAACACTGAAGCTTTCTTT
-	TRBJ2-3	TRBV4-3	-	CASSLEAGTDTQYF	TGCGCCAGCAGCCTAGAGGCGGGCACAGATACGCAGTATTTT
-	TRBJ2-7	TRBV15	-	CATSRSASSSYEQYF	TGTGCCACCAGCCGGAGTGCATCGAGCTCCTACGAGCAGTACTTC
-	TRBJ1-1	TRBV6-5	-	CASSYPQGAEAFF	TGTGCCAGCAGTTACCCCCAGGGTGCTGAAGCTTTCTTT
TRBD1	TRBJ1-1	TRBV6-5	once	CASSYSRTGGTEAFF	TGTGCCAGCAGTTACTCAAGAACAGGGGGCACTGAAGCTTTCTTT
TRBD1	TRBJ2-2	TRBV5-1	-	CASSPGQGYTGELFF	TGCGCCAGCAGCCCGGGACAGGGGTATACCGGGGAGCTGTTTTTT
-	TRBJ2-7	TRBV10-3	-	CAITSRDTFNEQYF	TGTGCCATCACCTCCCGGGACACGTTCAACGAGCAGTACTTC
TRBD1	TRBJ1-2	TRBV6-5	few	CASRSLGQGSYGYTF	TGTGCCAGCAGATCCCTGGGACAGGGAAGCTATGGCTACACCTTC
-	TRBJ2-5	TRBV6-1	-	CASSEAGGETQYF	TGTGCCAGCAGTGAAGCGGGAGGAGAGACCCAGTACTTC
-	TRBJ2-5	TRBV4-1	-	CASSPPGGQETQYF	TGCGCCAGCAGCCCCCCCGGCGGCCAAGAGACCCAGTACTTC
TRBD1	TRBJ1-4	TRBV9	-	CASSVTGAFEKLFF	TGTGCCAGCAGCGTGACAGGGGCGTTTGAAAAACTGTTTTTT
-	TRBJ1-1	TRBV4-1	-	CASSQVDQGRVNTEAFF	TGCGCCAGCAGCCAAGTCGACCAGGGGAGGGTGAACACTGAAGCTTTCTTT
-	TRBJ1-2	TRBV7-6	once	CASSSGLDIRPNYGYTF	TGTGCCAGCAGCTCCGGACTCGACATCCGCCCTAACTATGGCTACACCTTC
-	TRBJ1-5	TRBV9	-	CASSYRGAGSNQPQHF	TGTGCCAGCAGCTACCGGGGGGCTGGTAGCAATCAGCCCCAGCATTTT
-	TRBJ1-2	TRBV5-8	-	CASSLGTGHRYGYTF	TGTGCCAGCAGCTTGGGAACAGGGCATAGATATGGCTACACCTTC
-	TRBJ1-5	TRBV12-3/TRBV12-4	-	CASRNREGQPQHF	TGTGCCAGCAGGAACAGGGAAGGTCAGCCCCAGCATTTT
-	TRBJ2-5	TRBV29-1	-	CSVERGGETQYF	TGCAGCGTTGAGAGGGGGGGAGAGACCCAGTACTTC
TRBD1	TRBJ1-6	TRBV2	-	CASRVDRGNSPLHF	TGTGCCAGCAGGGTGGACAGGGGTAATTCACCCCTCCACTTT
TRBD1	TRBJ1-5	TRBV6-5	-	CASSFRQGPGQPQHF	TGTGCCAGCAGTTTTCGACAGGGTCCCGGTCAGCCCCAGCATTTT
-	TRBJ2-1	TRBV12-1	-	CASSDRDRGSYEQFF	TGTGCCAGCAGCGACCGGGACAGGGGGAGTTATGAGCAGTTCTTC